This T cell receptor (beta chain) was documented in a study of patients and donors after allogeneic stem cell transplantation. Trimming took 4 bases from V and 6 from J; bases not matched to a gene: 3. In germline, CDR1 is KGHDR, CDR2 SFDVKD. The CDR3 consists of 15 residues. One entry per CDR3 protein results from TCRdb running MiXCR on the RT-PCR reads. The sample yields around 82,000 distinct CDR3 sequences, around 5% seen once. This clonotype was seen many times. This clonotype was sampled from a human donor who was either an allogeneic HSCT recipient or a stem cell or donor lymphocyte infusion donor (not recorded which). It is not recorded whose cells these are; they may come from a transplant donor. The V and J genes are TRBV24-1 and TRBJ1-4, with 11 positions matching TRBD1. Input material: blood, either unsorted or a sorted T cell fraction (not recorded which). The CDR3 reads CATSDPGQGDEKLFF. The DNA for the CDR3 is TGTGCCACCAGTGACCCGGGACAGGGGGATGAAAAACTGTTTTTT.